This TCR beta chain is drawn from a study of OX40 agonist ivuxolimab in advanced cancers. Study-wide results and limits: Antigen specificity was not determined for the expanded peripheral T cells.

With regard to this clone: Its specificity is not known.

The V gene lost 6 bases and the J gene lost 6 bases, with 18 bases spanning the gap. Per the germline V gene, CDR1 is SNHLY and CDR2 is FYNNEI. This CDR3 contains 14 residues. Profiled with immunoSEQ multiplex PCR; TCRdb holds only in-frame clones, not every one. The sample gives about 35,000 clones, about 90% of which show up once; roughly a third is in the top ten. The source was CD4+ or CD8+ T cells sorted from blood, collected in a trial of the OX40 agonist ivuxolimab. This chain joins TRBV2 and TRBJ2-7; D not resolved. This clonotype was sampled from an adult with an advanced solid tumor such as melanoma, head and neck, liver or kidney cancer. CDR3 in amino acids: CASRSTLNFPEQYF. The CDR3 coding sequence is TGTGCCAGCAGGTCGACCCTAAATTTCCCCGAGCAGTACTTC.